The rows below give T cell receptor beta chains drawn from one sample of a study of immune heterogeneity within non-small cell lung tumors. Using its own MiXCR run on the multiplex PCR reads, TCRdb lists one record per CDR3 protein. This sample has 4,500 or so distinct CDR3 sequences; about 33% occur once, and the top ten carry around 20%. Sample: lung tumor tissue. These receptors originate from a woman aged 50 to 60 with non-small cell lung cancer. The CDR3 runs from the conserved cysteine through the conserved F or W. The D gene is left open where the match is weak. Clone size appears in some rows only: once, few, many, or a class for an expanded clone.

medium-sized | TRBJ2-2 | TRBD1 | TRBV19 | TGTGCCAGTAGGCCCGGGACAGGTTATACCGGGGAGCTGTTTTTT | CASRPGTGYTGELFF
- | TRBJ2-4 | - | TRBV18 | TGTGCCAGCTCACCAGACAAAGTGCGGTACTTC | CASSPDKVRYF
few | TRBJ1-1 | - | TRBV27 | TGTGCCAGCAGTCCACAGGGAGTTGGGACTGAAGCTTTCTTT | CASSPQGVGTEAFF
medium-sized | TRBJ2-7 | TRBD2 | TRBV29-1 | TGCAGCGTTGAATTTCAAAGCGGGGGATCCTACGAGCAGTACTTC | CSVEFQSGGSYEQYF
- | TRBJ2-6 | - | TRBV7-9 | TGTGCCAGAAGCACGGGGCAGGGGTCTGGGGCCAACGTCCTGACTTTC | CARSTGQGSGANVLTF
- | TRBJ1-2 | - | TRBV6-2/TRBV6-3 | TGTGCCAGCATCACTGCGGCCCCTGGCTACACCTTC | CASITAAPGYTF
few | TRBJ1-6 | - | TRBV9 | TGTGCCAGCAGCGTAGGACAGGACAATTCACCCCTCCACTTT | CASSVGQDNSPLHF
medium-sized | TRBJ2-7 | - | TRBV6-1 | TGTGCCACCCGAATGGCGGGATCGAGCTCCTACGAGCAGTACTTC | CATRMAGSSSYEQYF
medium-sized | TRBJ2-1 | - | TRBV30 | TGTGCCTGGAGTTGGCGCTACAATGAGCAGTTCTTC | CAWSWRYNEQFF
- | TRBJ2-7 | TRBD1 | TRBV20-1 | TGCAGTGCTAGACCTACAGGGGTTAGCTCCTACGAGCAGTACTTC | CSARPTGVSSYEQYF
- | TRBJ1-2 | - | TRBV6-4 | TGTGCCAGCAGGGATTACACAGGCCGCCCTTATAACTATGGCTACACCTTC | CASRDYTGRPYNYGYTF
medium-sized | TRBJ2-7 | - | TRBV11-3 | TGTGCCAGCAGCTTAGATCCGGGTTCACACGAGCAGTACTTC | CASSLDPGSHEQYF
medium-sized | TRBJ2-7 | - | TRBV11-3 | TGTGCCAGCAGCGCAAGAGGGTCAGGGCAGTACTTC | CASSARGSGQYF
- | TRBJ2-1 | - | TRBV5-1 | TGCGCCAGCAGCTTGCAGGGGCCCTACAATGAGCAGTTCTTC | CASSLQGPYNEQFF